Shown below are 9 T cell receptor beta chains from a single sample sequenced in a study of cytomegalovirus exposure and HLA in healthy donors. The PCR had 60 Vbeta and 13 Jbeta primers. The data were produced by immunoSEQ multiplex PCR, yet TCRdb's version contains in-frame clones alone and is incomplete. The sample shows over 30,000 clones, 75% to 90% of them seen only once. Sequences were obtained from PBMCs. The receptors stem from a male donor in good health and CMV-seronegative.

The chain joins TRBV7-9 to TRBJ2-3; no clear D. This CDR3 is built from 10 residues. Germline loops: CDR1 SEHNR, CDR2 FQNEAQ (reference sequence). V lost 6 bases and J lost 5, with 3 bases in between. CDR3 residues: CASRQDTQYF. The CDR3 bases are TGTGCCAGCAGACAAGATACGCAGTATTTT.

This chain uses TRBV7-9 with TRBJ1-5, with 7 nucleotides matching TRBD1. CDR3 length: 16 residues. Germline loops: CDR1 SEHNR, CDR2 FQNEAQ (reference sequence). J lost 0 bases, V lost 5 bases, and 7 bases had no gene match. The chain's CDR3 is CASSLSRDSSNQPQHF. CDR3 DNA: TGTGCCAGCAGCCTAAGCCGGGACAGTAGCAATCAGCCCCAGCATTTT.

This chain links TRBV2 with TRBJ2-5, with 11 bases lining up with TRBD1. The CDR3 is 16 amino acids. Unmatched junction bases numbered 9, after V lost 5 bases and J lost 4 bases. Germline V gives CDR1 SNHLY, CDR2 FYNNEI. The CDR3 nucleotides read TGTGCCAGCAGTTACGAGGACAGGGGGCCGGGAGAGACCCAGTACTTC. It yields the protein CASSYEDRGPGETQYF.

The chain is built from TRBV19 and TRBJ2-1; TRBD1 aligns across 8 bases. Germline CDR1 LNHDA, CDR2 SQIVND (reference sequence). V lost 5 bases to trimming and J lost 2 bases; unmatched junction nucleotides: 5. The CDR3 has 15 amino acids. The CDR3 region is CASSQTGQAYNEQFF. The CDR3 DNA reads as TGTGCCAGTAGTCAAACGGGACAGGCCTACAATGAGCAGTTCTTC.

The chain recombines TRBV27 with TRBJ2-6; 7 bases line up with TRBD1. The trim removed 3 bases at V and 4 bases at J, leaving 9 bases unmatched. From germline, CDR1 is MNHEY and CDR2 SMNVEV (reference sequence). CDR3 length equals 17 residues. In nucleotides, the CDR3 is TGTGCCAGCAGTTTCCGGGACAGTATTACGGGGGCCAACGTCCTGACTTTC. Translating it yields CASSFRDSITGANVLTF. Looking up the rest from reference TRBV27 and TRBJ2-6 gives the full variable domain: EAQVTQNPRYLITVTGKKLTVTCSQNMNHEYMSWYRQDPGLGLRQIYYSMNVEVTDKGDVPEGYKVSRKEKRNFPLILESPSPNQTSLYFCASSFRDSITGANVLTFGAGSRLTVL.

The rearrangement joins TRBV2 to TRBJ1-1; 9 positions agree with TRBD1. CDR3 length: 13 amino acids. Germline V gene sequence: CDR1 SNHLY, CDR2 FYNNEI. J gave up 11 bases and V 6 bases, and 10 bases lay outside the gene matches. CDR3 DNA: TGTGCCAGCAGACCTCGCCGGGACAGGGCTGCTTTCTTT. This translates into CASRPRRDRAAFF.

Remarks on this clone: Additional DNA sequences in this sample encode the identical CDR3. The V and J genes are TRBV5-6 and TRBJ1-1; 7 nucleotides line up with TRBD1. Germline V CDR1 and CDR2: SGHDT, YYEEEE. The J segment lost 5 bases and the V segment lost 1 base, leaving 5 bases of the junction unmatched. The CDR3 has 14 amino acids. CDR3 DNA sequence: TGTGCCAGCAGCTTGACGCAGGGGGAAACTGAAGCTTTCTTT. It is translated as CASSLTQGETEAFF.

This rearrangement joins TRBV18 to TRBJ2-4, with D perhaps TRBD2 (6 bases). This CDR3 is built from 13 residues. The V gene's germline CDR1 is KGHSH and CDR2 LQKENI. The V end was cut by 3 bases, the J end by 7 bases, with 10 bases between. The CDR3 protein is CASSPSEGNIQYF. The CDR3 DNA sequence: TGTGCCAGCTCACCTTCGGAGGGGAACATTCAGTACTTC.

The chain uses TRBV28 and TRBJ1-1; possibly TRBD1 for D (5 bases). The germline V gene encodes CDR1 MDHEN and CDR2 SYDVKM. The length of the CDR3 is 13 residues. V was pared by 6 bases and J by 3 bases, with 11 bases between. The DNA of the CDR3 is TGTGCCAGCAGCCCTGACAGATACACTGAAGCTTTCTTT. It translates to CASSPDRYTEAFF.